This entry features one TCR beta chain sequence. Its antigen is unknown. This CDR3 contains 15 residues. CDR1 is SGHDT, CDR2 YYEEEE, per germline. Trimming took 1 base from V and 2 from J, leaving 11 bases between them. The data stem from a study of Ad26.COV2.S vaccination and SARS-CoV-2 variants. Findings of the study overall: Recipients given vaccine exceeded placebo recipients in spike-specific TCR breadth. Vaccinees and placebo recipients showed similar non-spike TCR breadth.

Here immunoSEQ multiplex PCR was the method, and the copy in TCRdb shows in-frame clones only, minus some. The data contain 440,000 or so clones, roughly 87% of them singletons. Described treatment: around 19 received Ad26.COV2.S at low or high dose, single or two shots; 5 received placebo; per-sample allocation not given. All samples were drawn on day 63, counting from the first vaccine or placebo injection. The origin of this receptor is a person aged 18 to 65 who received the Ad26.COV2.S COVID-19 vaccine or a placebo. The sequenced sample was peripheral blood, obtained in a trial of Ad26.COV2.S vaccine versus placebo. The rearrangement joins TRBV5-6 to TRBJ2-3; D perhaps matches TRBD2 (5 bases). The CDR3 loop is CASSLPSGPTDTQYF. The DNA for the CDR3 is TGTGCCAGCAGCTTGCCCAGCGGTCCCACAGATACGCAGTATTTT.